These T cell receptor beta chains were read from a single sample in a study of regulatory and conventional T cells in RAG deficiency. TCRdb keeps only in-frame clones here, not all; method: immunoSEQ multiplex PCR. The sample contains about 30,000 clones, just over 90% of which appear only once. These data are also associated with another study on regulatory T cells.

The specimen was Tregs sorted from blood. The receptors were sampled from a human donor in good health. CDR3s include the opening cysteine and the closing phenylalanine or tryptophan. The D gene is left open where the match is weak. Clone size is stated in some rows and not others, as once, few, many or a class when expanded.

-	-	TRBV7-3	TRBJ2-7	CASSPEGTRGSYEQYF
-	-	TRBV6-5	TRBJ2-2	CASSPQGPNTGELFF
-	-	TRBV27	TRBJ1-1	CASSSTRNTEAFF
-	-	TRBV15	TRBJ1-6	CATSRAGGLNSPLHF
-	-	TRBV7-9	TRBJ2-5	CASSPGETQYF
TRBD1	-	TRBV5-1	TRBJ2-5	CASSLAFRDREAETQYF
-	-	TRBV19	TRBJ1-1	CASSRQPINTEAFF
TRBD1	-	TRBV9	TRBJ1-2	CASSVEFSGGHGYTF
TRBD1	-	TRBV19	TRBJ1-5	CASSIFGQGWNQPQHF
TRBD1	once	TRBV23-1	TRBJ2-7	CASSQEYPGQGARVPYEQYF
-	-	TRBV11-2	TRBJ1-1	CASSLTTQFAEAFF
TRBD1	-	TRBV19	TRBJ1-2	CASSTPGQGNYGYTF
-	-	TRBV28	TRBJ1-2	CASSLRQFYGYTF
-	once	TRBV5-6	TRBJ2-6	CAGRNSGANVLTF
-	-	TRBV21-1	TRBJ2-2	CASNGSGTSGDGGELFF
-	-	TRBV7-3	TRBJ2-3	CASSRLVADTQYF
-	-	TRBV18	TRBJ1-4	CASSLGKTTNEKLFF
-	-	TRBV6-6	TRBJ1-1	CASSYSSRQGSTEAFF
TRBD1	-	TRBV29-1	TRBJ2-7	CSVHTGVGEQYF
-	-	TRBV5-1	TRBJ2-5	CASSLEGSETQYF
TRBD1	few	TRBV4-1	TRBJ2-5	CASSSPQRGQQETQYF
TRBD1	-	TRBV18	TRBJ1-6	CASSPGTGAYNSPLHF
TRBD1	-	TRBV5-1	TRBJ1-2	CASSVPGQGAYGYTF